A single sample gave rise to the 32 T cell receptor beta chains below, sequenced in a study of CD8+CD57+ T cells in acquired aplastic anemia. Profiles of TCR beta VDJ and CDR3 were generated from a genomic DNA template. TCRdb reprocessed the reads with MiXCR, giving one entry per CDR3 protein. The data contain 120,000 or so distinct CDR3 sequences, almost 40% of them singletons. Sequencing involved patients with CD8+CD57+ cell expansion previously shown by flow cytometry. Sequences were obtained from sorted CD4+, CD8+, or CD8+CD57+ T cells (not recorded which) from PBMCs. The source of these receptors is a human donor with aplastic anemia.

The chain is built from TRBV6-1 and TRBJ2-7; 12 bases agree with TRBD1. Germline CDR1 and CDR2: MNHNS and SASEGT. Losses at the gene ends were 6 bases for V and 9 bases for J; bases not matched to a gene: 21. CDR3 length equals 18 residues. The DNA of the CDR3 is TGTGCCAGCAGACCCGGGACAGGGGGCGCACATTCGTTCCCCGGGCAGTACTTC. As protein: CASRPGTGGAHSFPGQYF.

The rearrangement uses TRBV12-3 or TRBV12-4 and TRBJ1-5; 8 nucleotides agree with TRBD1. The J segment lost 0 bases and the V segment lost 5 bases, leaving 12 bases of the junction unmatched. There are 18 residues in the CDR3. This CDR3 is CASSDRTGTRYSNQPQHF. CDR3 nucleotide sequence: TGTGCCAGCAGTGACCGGACAGGGACCCGATATAGCAATCAGCCCCAGCATTTT.

This clonotype was observed at least ten times. CDR3 DNA sequence: TGTGCCAGCAGCGCCTCACAGGGGTTCAATTCACCCCTCCACTTT. It translates to CASSASQGFNSPLHF. The V gene is TRBV9, the J gene TRBJ1-6; 7 bases are shared with TRBD1. The CDR3 sequence is 15 residues long. CDR1 SGDLS and CDR2 YYNGEE come from the germline V gene. J was trimmed by 7 bases and V by 3 bases; bases with no gene match: 7.

The rearrangement joins TRBV5-1 to TRBJ1-1; 7 bases line up with TRBD1. Losses at the gene ends were 4 bases for V and 0 bases for J; bases not matched to a gene: 6. The CDR3 totals 15 residues. Germline V CDR1 and CDR2: SGHRS, YFSETQ. CDR3 bases: TGCGCCAGCAGCCTCCCGGGACAGCTGAACACTGAAGCTTTCTTT. This gives the protein CASSLPGQLNTEAFF.

This rearrangement joins TRBV2 to TRBJ1-1; 8 nucleotides align to TRBD1. V lost 6 bases and J lost 7; bases outside the gene matches: 1. CDR3 size: 11 residues. Per germline, CDR1 SNHLY and CDR2 FYNNEI. CDR3 coding DNA: TGTGCCAGCAGACAGGGGGTTGAAGCTTTCTTT. Encoded protein: CASRQGVEAFF.

A few counts support this clonotype. J is TRBJ1-5 and V is TRBV20-1; tentatively, D is TRBD1 (5 bases). Germline V gives CDR1 DFQATT, CDR2 SNEGSKA (reference sequence). This CDR3 has 15 amino acids. The V end was cut by 0 bases, the J end by 7 bases, with 16 bases between. CDR3 loop: CSARDQGGAGQPQHF. The CDR3 DNA reads as TGCAGTGCTAGAGATCAGGGCGGGGCAGGGCAGCCCCAGCATTTT.

The chain combines TRBV25-1 with TRBJ1-5, with D uncertain. Trimming cost V 3 bases and J 4 bases, with 10 bases left between them. The germline V gene encodes CDR1 MGHDK and CDR2 SYGVNS. The CDR3 covers 14 residues. The CDR3 spells CASSDLLRNQPQHF. The CDR3 DNA sequence: TGTGCCAGCAGTGACCTACTTCGGAATCAGCCCCAGCATTTT.

V and J are TRBV18 and TRBJ2-2; D uncertain. Germline lookup yields CDR1 KGHSH and CDR2 LQKENI. Trimming removed 2 bases from V and 5 bases from J, with 0 bases in between. The CDR3 runs to 11 residues. CDR3: CASSPTGELFF. CDR3 nucleotides: TGTGCCAGCTCACCAACCGGGGAGCTGTTTTTT. The whole variable domain, filled in from reference TRBV18 and TRBJ2-2, reads NAGVMQNPRHLVRRRGQEARLRCSPMKGHSHVYWYRQLPEEGLKFMVYLQKENIIDESGMPKERFSAEFPKEGPSILRIQQVVRGDSAAYFCASSPTGELFFGEGSRLTVL.

This clonotype appeared many times. The DNA for the CDR3 is TGTGCCAGCAGCCAAGGGGAGCAGGGGGACAACTATGGCTACACCTTC. Its protein is CASSQGEQGDNYGYTF. The V gene is TRBV4-2, the J gene TRBJ1-2; 7 bases align to TRBD1. Germline values: CDR1 LGHNA, CDR2 YNFKEQ. V shed 1 base and J 2 bases; nucleotides not matched to a gene: 7. This CDR3 region has 16 residues.

In this sample, this clonotype turned up a few times. The chain uses TRBV25-1 and TRBJ1-6, with TRBD1 identical over 9 bases. CDR3 length: 14 residues. Germline values: CDR1 MGHDK, CDR2 SYGVNS. The J segment lost 7 bases and the V segment lost 8 bases, leaving 6 bases of the junction unmatched. CDR3 DNA sequence: TGTGCCAGCTCTGGGACAGGGCGGAATTCACCCCTCCACTTT. Translated, it gives CASSGTGRNSPLHF.

This clonotype was seen a single time. The genes are TRBV10-3 and TRBJ2-7; 8 positions agree with TRBD2. This CDR3 contains 15 residues. The V gene's germline CDR1 is ENHRY and CDR2 SYGVKD. V trimming: 3 bases; J trimming: 0 bases; junction bases outside the gene matches: 4. CDR3 loop: CAISEGRGGSYEQYF. The CDR3 DNA reads as TGTGCCATCAGTGAAGGACGGGGGGGCTCCTACGAGCAGTACTTC.

This clonotype was counted a single time. The chain links TRBV10-3 to TRBJ2-3, with D tentatively TRBD2 (6 bases). Trimming took 10 bases from V and 6 from J, leaving 20 bases between them. The CDR3 runs 14 residues. Per germline, CDR1 ENHRY and CDR2 SYGVKD. The DNA of the CDR3 is TGTGCCACCAAAAGTGAGCGGGTGGTCGATACGCAGTATTTT. This encodes CATKSERVVDTQYF.

This clonotype was seen a single time. The V call is TRBV2, the J call TRBJ1-1; D remains ambiguous. The CDR3 length is 12 residues. V was cut by 6 bases and J by 4 bases, with 9 bases left in between. From germline, CDR1 is SNHLY and CDR2 FYNNEI. Here the CDR3 DNA reads TGTGCCAGCAGAAGTCAGTCCACTGAAGCTTTCTTT. Residues: CASRSQSTEAFF.

V is TRBV19 and J is TRBJ1-5, with a weak D call TRBD1 (6 bases). The CDR3 consists of 11 residues. V lost 4 bases to trimming and J lost 12 bases, with 10 bases between them. Per germline, CDR1 LNHDA and CDR2 SQIVND (reference sequence). CDR3 sequence: CASSKNRDQHF. The CDR3 DNA is TGTGCCAGTAGTAAAAACAGGGACCAGCATTTT.

This clonotype was seen a single time. This chain connects TRBV9 to TRBJ2-1; 7 nucleotides match TRBD2. V shed 0 bases and J 3 bases; nucleotides not matched to a gene: 3. Germline V gene lookup returns CDR1 SGDLS and CDR2 YYNGEE. The CDR3 totals 15 residues. This CDR3 reads CASSVGAGRYNEQFF. Here the CDR3 DNA reads TGTGCCAGCAGCGTAGGAGCGGGGCGCTACAATGAGCAGTTCTTC.

This clonotype has ten or more counts. The chain uses TRBV5-1 and TRBJ1-1, with 7 nucleotides matching TRBD1. V lost 4 bases and J lost 5; bases outside the gene matches: 11. The CDR3 covers 15 residues. Per germline, CDR1 SGHRS and CDR2 YFSETQ. The CDR3 is CASSARQGARTEAFF. CDR3 nucleotides: TGCGCCAGCAGCGCCCGACAGGGAGCGAGAACTGAAGCTTTCTTT.

This clonotype was picked up many times. The rearrangement uses TRBV11-2 and TRBJ1-4; a weak D match, TRBD1 (6 bases). This CDR3 spans 15 amino acids. The V end was cut by 0 bases, the J end by 8 bases, with 13 bases between. Germline CDR1 and CDR2: SGHAT and FQNNGV. The CDR3 DNA reads TGTGCCAGCAGCTTAGATCGACAGGAGGGCGAAAAACTGTTTTTT. Amino acid sequence: CASSLDRQEGEKLFF.

This clonotype was seen at least ten times. This chain joins TRBV20-1 and TRBJ2-1; D unresolved. CDR3 length equals 13 residues. Germline V gene sequence: CDR1 DFQATT, CDR2 SNEGSKA (reference sequence). V was pared by 0 bases and J by 2 bases, with 5 bases between. CDR3 amino acids: CSARDGAYNEQFF. CDR3 nucleotide sequence: TGCAGTGCTAGAGATGGGGCCTACAATGAGCAGTTCTTC.

This chain links TRBV28 with TRBJ2-7, with no clear D. The CDR3 spans 14 residues. With 9 bases removed from V and 1 base from J, the gap between germline ends came to 16 bases. Germline loops: CDR1 MDHEN, CDR2 SYDVKM. The CDR3 sequence is CASFPGRVSYEQYF. CDR3 sequence (DNA): TGTGCCAGTTTCCCCGGACGGGTATCCTACGAGCAGTACTTC.

CDR3 coding DNA: TGTGCCAGTTATTCGGGGGAACCTGGAAACACCATATATTTT. Amino acid sequence: CASYSGEPGNTIYF. The V gene is TRBV19, the J gene TRBJ1-3; the D gene is possibly TRBD1 (5 bases). The V and J ends lost 8 bases and 2 bases respectively, with 13 bases between them. CDR3 length: 14 residues. CDR1 is LNHDA, CDR2 SQIVND, per germline (reference sequence).

In its sample, this clonotype was seen many times. The chain joins TRBV7-9 to TRBJ1-3; D is uncertain. The CDR3 extends over 13 amino acids. V shed 1 base and J shed 1 base, with 2 bases lying between them. Looked up from germline, CDR1 is SEHNR and CDR2 is FQNEAQ (reference sequence). The CDR3 coding sequence is TGTGCCAGCAGCTTAGGTTCTGGAAACACCATATATTTT. This gives the protein CASSLGSGNTIYF. Supplemented by reference TRBV7-9 and TRBJ1-3, the full variable domain reads DTGVSQNPRHKITKRGQNVTFRCDPISEHNRLYWYRQTLGQGPEFLTYFQNEAQLEKSRLLSDRFSAERPKGSFSTLEIQRTEQGDSAMYLCASSLGSGNTIYFGEGSWLTVV.

This clonotype has at least ten counts. This chain joins TRBV6-5 and TRBJ1-1; D is undetermined. CDR1 and CDR2 (germline): MNHEY, SVGAGI. CDR3 length: 13 amino acids. The V and J ends lost 6 bases and 0 bases respectively, with 8 bases between them. CDR3 coding DNA: TGTGCCAGCAGACCCACGGTGAACACTGAAGCTTTCTTT. Its protein is CASRPTVNTEAFF.

This clonotype was detected ten times or more. The chain uses TRBV7-8 and TRBJ2-5; 9 nucleotides align to TRBD2. After removal of 1 base from V and 3 bases from J, the junction contained 6 bases not matched to a gene. The CDR3 totals 16 residues. Looked up from germline, CDR1 is SGHVS and CDR2 is FQNEAQ. The CDR3 nucleotides read TGTGCCAGCAGCTTAGTAGGTCTAGCGGGGAAAGAGACCCAGTACTTC. This codes for CASSLVGLAGKETQYF.

Worth noting for this clonotype: Since a much larger clone is just one base distant, this may be a read error. J is TRBJ2-1 and V is TRBV2; tentative D call: TRBD2 (7 bases). CDR3 length equals 13 residues. Germline V gene lookup returns CDR1 SNHLY and CDR2 FYNNEI. CDR3 DNA sequence: TGTGCCAGCGAGGGGGGGACCTACAATGAGCAGTCCTTC. Protein sequence: CASEGGTYNEQSF. Full variable domain (rest looked up from reference TRBV2 and TRBJ2-1): EPEVTQTPSHQVTQMGQEVILRCVPISNHLYFYWYRQILGQKVEFLVSFYNNEISEKSEIFDDQFSVERPDGSNFTLKIRSTKLEDSAMYFCASEGGTYNEQSFGPGTRLTVL.

On this clonotype: This may be a read error: a much more frequent sequence differs by one nucleotide. The DNA for the CDR3 is TGCAGCGTTGAAGTTCTCCCACTGGGGAATGGCTACACCTTC. This gives the protein CSVEVLPLGNGYTF. The chain recombines TRBV29-1 with TRBJ1-2; D is undetermined. Germline CDR1 is SQVTM and CDR2 is ANQGSEA. The germline V and J ends were trimmed by 1 base and 6 bases, with 15 bases remaining between them. The CDR3 totals 14 residues. Complete variable domain (other parts from reference TRBV29-1 and TRBJ1-2): SAVISQKPSRDICQRGTSLTIQCQVDSQVTMMFWYRQQPGQSLTLIATANQGSEATYESGFVIDKFPISRPNLTFSTLTVSNMSPEDSSIYLCSVEVLPLGNGYTFGSGTRLTVV.

This clonotype was observed at least ten times. The chain has TRBV20-1 and TRBJ2-7, with 7 positions matching TRBD1. Trimming took 6 bases from V and 6 from J; bases not matched to a gene: 17. CDR3 length: 15 amino acids. In germline, CDR1 is DFQATT, CDR2 SNEGSKA (reference sequence). CDR3 amino acids: CSAQGRTGRGGEQYF. In DNA, the CDR3 is TGCAGTGCCCAGGGAAGGACAGGCCGGGGTGGCGAGCAGTACTTC.

The chain joins TRBV24-1 to TRBJ2-7; TRBD1 aligns across 11 bases. Germline V gene sequence: CDR1 KGHDR, CDR2 SFDVKD. The CDR3 consists of 16 residues. The junction had 7 bases not matched to a gene; V was cut back by 4 bases and J by 3 bases. The CDR3 region has the DNA TGTGCCACCAGTGACCCGGACAGGGGGCGCATCTACGAGCAGTACTTC. This translates into CATSDPDRGRIYEQYF.

This clonotype was seen ten or more times. Here the CDR3 DNA reads TGTGCCAGCAGCGTGGACAGGGATCCTGAAGCTTTCTTT. This translates into CASSVDRDPEAFF. The chain uses TRBV6-4 and TRBJ1-1; 8 nucleotides agree with TRBD1. Losses at the gene ends were 6 bases for V and 6 bases for J; bases not matched to a gene: 6. Germline CDR1 and CDR2: MRHNA and SNTAGT. This CDR3 contains 13 residues.

This chain links TRBV29-1 with TRBJ2-7; the match to TRBD1 covers 12 bases. The CDR3 length is 13 residues. Per the germline V gene, CDR1 is SQVTM and CDR2 is ANQGSEA. V trimming: 5 bases; J trimming: 5 bases; junction bases outside the gene matches: 4. CDR3 nucleotides: TGCAGCGTTCACGGGACAGGGGGCAACGAGCAGTACTTC. Translation: CSVHGTGGNEQYF.

This clonotype was seen at least ten times. The rearrangement links TRBV2 to TRBJ2-7, with D maybe TRBD1 (6 bases). Germline V gene sequence: CDR1 SNHLY, CDR2 FYNNEI. This CDR3 is 9 amino acids long. The CDR3 protein is CASSERGQV. Written as DNA, the CDR3 is TGTGCCAGCAGTGAACGTGGACAGGTC.

The chain links TRBV19 to TRBJ2-7; D is possibly TRBD1 or TRBD2 (6 bases each). The CDR3 is 12 amino acids. In germline, CDR1 is LNHDA, CDR2 SQIVND (reference sequence). Between the trimmed V and J ends, which lost 1 base and 7 bases, there was a span of 8 bases. The CDR3 sequence: CASSIGRGEQYF. As DNA, the CDR3 is TGTGCCAGTAGTATAGGGAGGGGGGAGCAGTACTTC.

This clonotype was seen repeatedly, ten times or more. V is TRBV4-1 and J is TRBJ1-5, with D perhaps matching TRBD1 (6 bases). V was clipped by 0 bases and J by 2 bases, with 17 bases between them. The CDR3 has 18 amino acids. Germline CDR1 reads MGHRA; CDR2 reads YSYEKL. CDR3 protein: CASSQDRSWGAGNQPQHF. CDR3 bases: TGCGCCAGCAGCCAAGATCGTTCATGGGGGGCAGGCAATCAGCCCCAGCATTTT.